These 14 T cell receptor beta chains originate from one sample sequenced in a study of cytomegalovirus exposure and HLA in healthy donors. This PCR relied on a set of 60 Vbeta primers and 13 Jbeta primers. The repertoire was sequenced with immunoSEQ multiplex PCR; TCRdb's copy has only in-frame clones and lacks some. The table gives 200,000 to 250,000 clones; the top ten clones make up 0.95% to 1.3% of it. The sample taken for sequencing was PBMCs. The source is a girl aged 2-10 years in good health and CMV-seropositive.

The chain has TRBV28 and TRBJ2-7, with TRBD1 matching over 8 bases. V lost 6 bases and J lost 3; bases outside the gene matches: 7. This CDR3 has 14 residues. Germline V gene data show CDR1 as MDHEN and CDR2 as SYDVKM. The CDR3 nucleotides are TGTGCCAGCAGCCCGATTGGACAGGGCTACGAGCAGTACTTC. Translating it yields CASSPIGQGYEQYF. The full variable domain, completed using reference TRBV28 and TRBJ2-7, is DVKVTQSSRYLVKRTGEKVFLECVQDMDHENMFWYRQDPGLGLRLIYFSYDVKMKEKGDIPEGYSVSREKKERFSLILESASTNQTSMYLCASSPIGQGYEQYFGPGTRLTVT.

The chain couples TRBV7-9 to TRBJ2-2, with a possible D match to TRBD1 (5 bases). CDR1 and CDR2 from the germline V gene are SEHNR and FQNEAQ (reference sequence). This CDR3 has 16 amino acids. The ends were cut back, 1 base at V and 6 bases at J, with 15 bases in the middle. CDR3 residues: CASSLGARAPPGELFF. For the CDR3, the DNA is TGTGCCAGCAGCTTAGGCGCCAGGGCTCCGCCCGGGGAGCTGTTTTTT.

The chain employs TRBV19 and TRBJ2-1; the D gene is possibly TRBD1 (6 bases). V lost 1 base and J 6 bases, leaving 13 bases between the germline ends. CDR1 is LNHDA and CDR2 is SQIVND in the germline V gene (reference sequence). The length of the CDR3 is 15 residues. CDR3 nucleotide sequence: TGTGCCAGTAGTATAGGCGCCCTGGGGGCCAATGAGCAGTTCTTC. Translating it yields CASSIGALGANEQFF.

The V call is TRBV5-1, the J call TRBJ1-5; possibly TRBD1 for D (5 bases). V dropped 3 bases and J dropped 5 bases, with 15 bases sitting between them. The CDR3 is made up of 15 amino acids. The germline CDR1 and CDR2 sequences are SGHRS and YFSETQ. In nucleotides, the CDR3 is TGCGCCAGCAGCTGGGCCGCCACAGGAGATCAGCCCCAGCATTTT. Encoded protein: CASSWAATGDQPQHF.

The chain couples TRBV7-2 to TRBJ2-2, with D possibly matching TRBD2 (7 bases). The V gene lost 2 bases and the J gene lost 7 bases, with 14 bases spanning the gap. Germline CDR1 and CDR2: SGHTA and FQGNSA. The CDR3 extends over 15 amino acids. As DNA, the CDR3 is TGTGCCAGCAGCTTATGGGGGCGGGAGAACGGGGAGCTGTTTTTT. Translation gives CASSLWGRENGELFF.

CDR3 DNA: TGTGCCAGCAGCCAAGGGGCGGTCCACGACAATGAGCAGTTCTTC. It yields the protein CASSQGAVHDNEQFF. The rearrangement uses TRBV11-2 and TRBJ2-1; D is perhaps TRBD1 (5 bases). Germline V gives CDR1 SGHAT, CDR2 FQNNGV. Trimming left V 5 bases short and J 5 bases short, with 16 bases between. The CDR3 sequence is 15 residues long.

The CDR3 nucleotides are TGTGCCAGCAGTGAGGGACTTTTACCTAATGACAATGAGCAGTTCTTC. This encodes CASSEGLLPNDNEQFF. The chain is built from TRBV2 and TRBJ2-1; D is possibly TRBD2 (6 bases). The CDR3 has 16 amino acids. Germline V gene lookup returns CDR1 SNHLY and CDR2 FYNNEI. V was trimmed by 3 bases and J by 5 bases, leaving 17 bases between them.

The rearrangement links TRBV28 to TRBJ2-3; tentative D call: TRBD1 (7 bases). Deletions cut 8 bases from V and 1 base from J, with 13 bases between. This CDR3 is built from 14 residues. The germline V gene encodes CDR1 MDHEN and CDR2 SYDVKM. The DNA of the CDR3 is TGTGCCAGCCACAGCAGGGGGGGCACAGATACGCAGTATTTT. It encodes CASHSRGGTDTQYF. Looking up the rest from reference TRBV28 and TRBJ2-3 gives the full variable domain: DVKVTQSSRYLVKRTGEKVFLECVQDMDHENMFWYRQDPGLGLRLIYFSYDVKMKEKGDIPEGYSVSREKKERFSLILESASTNQTSMYLCASHSRGGTDTQYFGPGTRLTVL.

V is TRBV27 and J is TRBJ2-1, with 8 bases aligning to TRBD1. V shed 5 bases and J 10 bases; nucleotides not matched to a gene: 7. The germline V gene encodes CDR1 MNHEY and CDR2 SMNVEV (reference sequence). CDR3 length equals 13 residues. CDR3 protein: CASSLGQGGEQFF. CDR3 nucleotide sequence: TGTGCCAGCAGTCTTGGACAGGGTGGGGAGCAGTTCTTC.

The chain joins TRBV28 to TRBJ2-6; the match to TRBD1 covers 8 bases. CDR1 is MDHEN, CDR2 SYDVKM, per germline. The CDR3 runs 18 residues. V lost 6 bases, J lost 0 bases, and 10 bases stayed unmatched. The DNA for the CDR3 is TGTGCCAGCAGACGCACAGGGGGAACTTACTCTGGGGCCAACGTCCTGACTTTC. Its translation: CASRRTGGTYSGANVLTF.

This chain uses TRBV5-1 with TRBJ2-1; D is possibly TRBD2 (5 bases). V was trimmed by 2 bases and J by 8 bases, leaving 8 bases between them. This CDR3 spans 12 amino acids. The germline CDR1 and CDR2 sequences are SGHRS and YFSETQ. CDR3 in DNA: TGCGCCAGCAGCTTACTAGACTATGAGCAGTTCTTC. Its protein product is CASSLLDYEQFF. The full variable domain, in which reference TRBV5-1 and TRBJ2-1 provide the parts outside the CDR3, is KAGVTQTPRYLIKTRGQQVTLSCSPISGHRSVSWYQQTPGQGLQFLFEYFSETQRNKGNFPGRFSGRQFSNSRSEMNVSTLELGDSALYLCASSLLDYEQFFGPGTRLTVL.

The rearrangement joins TRBV7-9 to TRBJ2-2; unclear D gene. This CDR3 is 12 amino acids long. The germline V and J ends were trimmed by 8 bases and 4 bases, with 8 bases remaining between them. Germline-derived CDR1 and CDR2 are SEHNR and FQNEAQ (reference sequence). The CDR3, as DNA: TGTGCCAGCGGAGAGTTCACCGGGGAGCTGTTTTTT. Its translation is CASGEFTGELFF.

The rearrangement joins TRBV18 to TRBJ2-3, with 9 bases identical to TRBD2. The CDR3 runs 17 residues. The V gene end was trimmed by 2 bases and the J gene end by 0 bases; junction bases not matched to a gene: 6. Germline values: CDR1 KGHSH, CDR2 LQKENI. The CDR3 protein is CASSPKLAGASTDTQYF. In nucleotides, the CDR3 is TGTGCCAGCTCACCAAAACTAGCGGGCGCAAGCACAGATACGCAGTATTTT.

The CDR3 here is CATLDRGRYSNEKLFF. CDR3 nucleotide sequence: TGTGCCACCCTTGACAGGGGGCGCTATTCTAATGAAAAACTGTTTTTT. This sequence joins TRBV27 and TRBJ1-4; 10 bases match TRBD1. V shed 10 bases and J 3 bases; nucleotides not matched to a gene: 11. CDR1 and CDR2 (germline): MNHEY, SMNVEV (reference sequence). The CDR3 loop spans 16 amino acids. The whole variable domain, remainder taken from reference TRBV27 and TRBJ1-4, is EAQVTQNPRYLITVTGKKLTVTCSQNMNHEYMSWYRQDPGLGLRQIYYSMNVEVTDKGDVPEGYKVSRKEKRNFPLILESPSPNQTSLYFCATLDRGRYSNEKLFFGSGTQLSVL.